The 7 T cell receptor beta chains below were found in one sample sequenced in a study of shared clonotypes between healthy human individuals. Produced via immunoSEQ multiplex PCR; TCRdb's table is partial and in-frame only. The sample lists 550,000 to 850,000 clones; 74% were seen once. Source material: memory CD4+ T cells sorted from blood. Indicated subset: CD45RA-negative fraction. These receptor sequences come from a woman in her 30s in good health.

V and J are TRBV11-3 and TRBJ2-3, with TRBD1 identical over 7 bases. Germline V gene lookup returns CDR1 SGHNT and CDR2 YENEEA. V gave up 5 bases and J gave up 6 bases; unmatched junction bases: 14. The CDR3 length is 16 residues. The chain's CDR3 is CASSLGTEGAADTQYF. The CDR3 DNA follows: TGTGCCAGCAGCCTTGGGACAGAGGGGGCGGCGGATACGCAGTATTTT. The whole variable domain, remainder taken from reference TRBV11-3 and TRBJ2-3, is EAGVVQSPRYKIIEKKQPVAFWCNPISGHNTLYWYLQNLGQGPELLIRYENEEAVDDSQLPKDRFSAERLKGVDSTLKIQPAELGDSAVYLCASSLGTEGAADTQYFGPGTRLTVL.

The genes are TRBV6-1 and TRBJ1-3, with TRBD1 matching 7 bases. Germline-derived CDR1 and CDR2 are MNHNS and SASEGT. CDR3 length: 15 residues. V lost 2 bases, J lost 4 bases, and 5 bases stayed unmatched. The CDR3 is CASSEPRGLGNTIYF. The CDR3, as DNA: TGTGCCAGCAGTGAACCGAGGGGGCTCGGAAACACCATATATTTT.

The chain recombines TRBV7-9 with TRBJ1-1; no reliable D call. V dropped 0 bases and J dropped 2 bases, with 7 bases sitting between them. Germline V gives CDR1 SEHNR, CDR2 FQNEAQ (reference sequence). The length of the CDR3 is 14 residues. The CDR3 loop is CASSLAGRNTEAFF. The CDR3 DNA reads TGTGCCAGCAGCTTAGCGGGCCGTAACACTGAAGCTTTCTTT.

This clone has only a few counts. The chain joins TRBV5-5 to TRBJ1-1, with D unresolved. This CDR3 contains 14 residues. V lost 2 bases to trimming and J lost 3 bases, with 11 bases between them. Germline V gene sequence: CDR1 SGHKS, CDR2 YYEKEE (reference sequence). The CDR3, as DNA: TGTGCCAGCAGCTTCGTGGTCCTGGACACTGAAGCTTTCTTT. Translation: CASSFVVLDTEAFF.

The rearrangement joins TRBV7-9 to TRBJ1-3; D remains unclear. Germline CDR1 reads SEHNR; CDR2 reads FQNEAQ (reference sequence). V lost 2 bases and J lost 1, with 12 bases in between. The CDR3 has 16 residues. The CDR3 is CASSLQAQVSGNTIYF. DNA for the CDR3: TGTGCCAGCAGCTTACAGGCGCAGGTTTCTGGAAACACCATATATTTT.

The table lists this clone with many counts. V gene TRBV10-1 combines with J gene TRBJ2-2; 7 bases match TRBD2. V dropped 4 bases and J dropped 8; count of bases not matched to a gene: 4. CDR3 length: 13 residues. Germline V CDR1 and CDR2: WNHNN, SYGVQD (reference sequence). In DNA, the CDR3 is TGCGCCAGCAGTGCTAGCGGATGGGGGGAGCTGTTTTTT. The encoded protein is CASSASGWGELFF.

This clone was seen a handful of times. V gene TRBV2 combines with J gene TRBJ2-7, with D unclear. CDR3 size: 11 residues. Germline V gene sequence: CDR1 SNHLY, CDR2 FYNNEI. Trimming took 6 bases from V and 4 from J, leaving 7 bases between them. Here the CDR3 DNA reads TGTGCCAGCAGCAAACAGTACGAGCAGTACTTC. It yields the protein CASSKQYEQYF.